This TCR beta chain was sequenced during a study of control samples from healthy donors and cancer patients. The CDR3 has 15 residues. The V end lost 1 base, the J end lost 0 bases, and 7 bases lay between the germline ends. Germline-derived CDR1 and CDR2 are LGHDT and YNNKEL (reference sequence). Method: immunoSEQ multiplex PCR; TCRdb's copy keeps in-frame clones and lacks some. The sample gives 140,000 or so clones, 80% to 95% of which show up once; under 4% is in the top ten. The sequenced material came from blood. The receptor comes from a man aged 25 to 45 in good health. The chain links TRBV3-1 (or the pseudogene TRBV3-2) to TRBJ1-5; D is ambiguous. The CDR3 sequence is CASSQGMGSNQPQHF. The DNA of the CDR3 is TGTGCCAGCAGCCAAGGGATGGGTAGCAATCAGCCCCAGCATTTT.